This T cell receptor (beta chain) was recorded in a study of blood T cell repertoires in COVID-19. Turning to the study itself: Sources were T cells, B-cell-depleted T cells, or PBMCs; the material itself was cDNA or gDNA.

Trimming cost V 4 bases and J 5 bases, with 12 bases left between them. Per germline, CDR1 SGHRS and CDR2 YFSETQ. This CDR3 comprises 13 residues. Source study methods: Amplification of reference gene primers provided the estimated nucleated cell counts. The protocol was immunoSEQ multiplex PCR, while the TCRdb copy is restricted to in-frame clones and leaves out a portion. V, J and clone size are taken as reported in that table, and D and trimming were inferred from the DNA itself. The sample gives 250,000 to 400,000 clones, roughly nine tenths of which show up once; less than 3% is in the top ten. This sequence joins TRBV5-1 and TRBJ2-5, with D tentatively TRBD2 (6 bases). The sequenced sample consisted of peripheral blood. The TCR comes from a woman in her twenties or thirties with COVID-19, enrolled during active disease. The CDR3 bases are TGCGCCAGCAGCGCGGGTGGAGGGGAGACCCAGTACTTC. This encodes CASSAGGGETQYF.